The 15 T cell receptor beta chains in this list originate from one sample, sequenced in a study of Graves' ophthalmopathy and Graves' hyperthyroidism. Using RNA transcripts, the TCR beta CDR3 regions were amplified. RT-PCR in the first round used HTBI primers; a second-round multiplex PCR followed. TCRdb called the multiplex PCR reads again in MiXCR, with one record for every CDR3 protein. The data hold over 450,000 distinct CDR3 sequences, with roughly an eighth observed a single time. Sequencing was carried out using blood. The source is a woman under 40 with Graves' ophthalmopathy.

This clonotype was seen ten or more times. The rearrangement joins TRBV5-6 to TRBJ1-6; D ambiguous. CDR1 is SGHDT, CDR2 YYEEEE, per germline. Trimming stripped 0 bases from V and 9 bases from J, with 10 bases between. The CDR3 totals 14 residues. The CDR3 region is CASSLVAPASPLHF. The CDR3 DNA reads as TGTGCCAGCAGCTTGGTGGCACCGGCTTCACCCCTCCACTTT.

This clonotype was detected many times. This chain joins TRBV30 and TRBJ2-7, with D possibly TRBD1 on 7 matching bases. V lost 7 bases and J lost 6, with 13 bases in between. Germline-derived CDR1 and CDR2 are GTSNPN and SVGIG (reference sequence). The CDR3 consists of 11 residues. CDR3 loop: CALEQGGEQYF. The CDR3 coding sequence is TGTGCCTTAGAGCAGGGGGGCGAGCAGTACTTC.

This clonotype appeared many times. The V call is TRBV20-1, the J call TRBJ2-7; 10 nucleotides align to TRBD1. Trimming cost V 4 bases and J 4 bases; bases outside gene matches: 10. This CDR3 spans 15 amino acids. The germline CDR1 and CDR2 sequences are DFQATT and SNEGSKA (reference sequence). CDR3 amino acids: CSAKGTGDSFYEQYF. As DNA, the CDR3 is TGCAGTGCTAAGGGGACAGGGGATTCATTTTACGAGCAGTACTTC.

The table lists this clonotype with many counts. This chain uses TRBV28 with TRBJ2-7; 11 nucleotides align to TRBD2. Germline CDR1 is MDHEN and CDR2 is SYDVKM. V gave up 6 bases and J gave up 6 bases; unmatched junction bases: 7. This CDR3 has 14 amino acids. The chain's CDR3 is CASSQRLAGIEQYF. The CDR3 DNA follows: TGTGCCAGCAGCCAGAGACTAGCGGGAATCGAGCAGTACTTC.

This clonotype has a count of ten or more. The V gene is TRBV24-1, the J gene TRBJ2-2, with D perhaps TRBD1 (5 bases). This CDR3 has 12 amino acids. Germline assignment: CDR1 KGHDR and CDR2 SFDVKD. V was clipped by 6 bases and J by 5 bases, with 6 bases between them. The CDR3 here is CATSKGTGELFF. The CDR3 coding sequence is TGTGCCACCAGTAAGGGGACCGGGGAGCTGTTTTTT.

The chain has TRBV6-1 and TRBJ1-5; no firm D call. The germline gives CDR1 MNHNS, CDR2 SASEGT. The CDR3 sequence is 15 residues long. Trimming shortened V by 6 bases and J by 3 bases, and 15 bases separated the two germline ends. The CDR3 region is CASRPGPLLNQPQHF. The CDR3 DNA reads TGTGCCAGCAGACCCGGGCCGCTACTCAATCAGCCCCAGCATTTT.

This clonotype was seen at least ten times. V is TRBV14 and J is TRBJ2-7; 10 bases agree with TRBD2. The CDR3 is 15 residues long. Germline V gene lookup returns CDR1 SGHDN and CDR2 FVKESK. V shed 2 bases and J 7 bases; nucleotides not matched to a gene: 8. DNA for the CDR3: TGTGCCAGCAGCCAATACAGCGGGAGGGCCGGAGAGCAGTACTTC. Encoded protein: CASSQYSGRAGEQYF.

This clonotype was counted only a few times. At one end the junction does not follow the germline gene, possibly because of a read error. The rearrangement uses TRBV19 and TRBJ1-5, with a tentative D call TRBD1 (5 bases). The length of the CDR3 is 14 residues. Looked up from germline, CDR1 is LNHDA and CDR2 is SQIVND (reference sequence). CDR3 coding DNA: TGTGCCAGTAATCCAGGGACCATCGGGCAGCCCCATCATTTT. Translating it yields CASNPGTIGQPHHF.

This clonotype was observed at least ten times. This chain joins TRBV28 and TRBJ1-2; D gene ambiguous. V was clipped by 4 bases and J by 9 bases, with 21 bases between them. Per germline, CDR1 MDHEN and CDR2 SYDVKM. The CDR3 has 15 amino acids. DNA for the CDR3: TGTGCCAGCAGTTCAGACTTAATGCTTATCGGGCGCTACACCTTC. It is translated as CASSSDLMLIGRYTF.

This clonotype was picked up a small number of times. Written as DNA, the CDR3 is TGTGCCAGCAGCCGGACACCAGGGACGGGGGATGGCTACACCTTC. Its protein product is CASSRTPGTGDGYTF. The J gene is TRBJ1-2, the V gene TRBV3-1, with D possibly being TRBD1 (5 bases). Trimming cost V 4 bases and J 6 bases, with 18 bases left between them. This CDR3 is 15 amino acids long. Germline V gene sequence: CDR1 LGHDT, CDR2 YNNKEL (reference sequence).

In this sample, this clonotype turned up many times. In DNA, the CDR3 is TGTGCCTGGTCGGCTAGCGGGAGGGCCAGGGAGACCCAGTACTTC. Translation gives CAWSASGRARETQYF. V is TRBV30 and J is TRBJ2-5; 12 bases fit TRBD2. With 5 bases clipped from V and 5 bases from J, the junction kept 9 bases outside the gene matches. Germline assignment: CDR1 GTSNPN and CDR2 SVGIG (reference sequence). This CDR3 has 15 amino acids.

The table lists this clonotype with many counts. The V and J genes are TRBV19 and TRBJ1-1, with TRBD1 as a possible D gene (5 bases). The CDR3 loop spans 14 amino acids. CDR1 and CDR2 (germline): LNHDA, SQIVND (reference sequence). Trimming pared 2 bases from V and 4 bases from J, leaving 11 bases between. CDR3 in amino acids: CASSITGQSTEAFF. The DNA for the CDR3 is TGTGCCAGTAGTATAACGGGGCAGTCCACTGAAGCTTTCTTT.

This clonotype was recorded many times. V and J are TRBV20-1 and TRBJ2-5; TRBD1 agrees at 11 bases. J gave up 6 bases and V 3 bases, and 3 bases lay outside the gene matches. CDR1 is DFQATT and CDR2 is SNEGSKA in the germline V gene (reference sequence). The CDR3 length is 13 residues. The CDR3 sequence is CSARGTGGKTQYF. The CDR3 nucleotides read TGCAGTGCTAGGGGGACAGGGGGGAAGACCCAGTACTTC.

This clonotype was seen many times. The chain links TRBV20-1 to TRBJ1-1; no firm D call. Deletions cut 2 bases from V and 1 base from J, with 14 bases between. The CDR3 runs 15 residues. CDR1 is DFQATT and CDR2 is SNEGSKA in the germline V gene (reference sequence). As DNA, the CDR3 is TGCAGTGCTAGAAATAGGCCGGACGCGAACACTGAAGCTTTCTTT. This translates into CSARNRPDANTEAFF.

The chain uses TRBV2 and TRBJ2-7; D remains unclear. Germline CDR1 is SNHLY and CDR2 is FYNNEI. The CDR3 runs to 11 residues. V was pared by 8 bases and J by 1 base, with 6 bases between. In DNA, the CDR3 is TGTGCCAGCGCCGAATCCTACGAGCAGTACTTC. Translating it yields CASAESYEQYF.